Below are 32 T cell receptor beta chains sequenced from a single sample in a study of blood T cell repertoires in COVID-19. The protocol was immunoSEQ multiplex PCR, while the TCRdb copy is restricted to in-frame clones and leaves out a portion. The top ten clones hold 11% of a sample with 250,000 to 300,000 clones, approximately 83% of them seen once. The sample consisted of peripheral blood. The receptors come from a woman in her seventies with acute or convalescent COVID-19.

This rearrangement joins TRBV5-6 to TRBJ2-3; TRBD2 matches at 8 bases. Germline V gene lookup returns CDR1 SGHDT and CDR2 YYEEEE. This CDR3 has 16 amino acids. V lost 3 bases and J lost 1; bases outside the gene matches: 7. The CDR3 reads CASSWALTSGTDTQYF. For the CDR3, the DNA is TGTGCCAGCAGCTGGGCCCTGACTAGCGGCACAGATACGCAGTATTTT.

The CDR3 region is CASSPTYTRGGYTF. Written as DNA, the CDR3 is TGTGCCAGCAGCCCTACATACACCCGGGGGGGCTACACCTTC. This chain uses TRBV7-2 with TRBJ1-2; TRBD1 is a possible D gene (5 bases). The CDR3 has 14 residues. The germline CDR1 and CDR2 sequences are SGHTA and FQGNSA. V was trimmed by 5 bases and J by 8 bases, leaving 18 bases between them. Full variable domain (outside the CDR3, taken from reference TRBV7-2 and TRBJ1-2): GAGVSQSPSNKVTEKGKDVELRCDPISGHTALYWYRQSLGQGLEFLIYFQGNSAPDKSGLPSDRFSAERTGGSVSTLTIQRTQQEDSAVYLCASSPTYTRGGYTFGSGTRLTVV.

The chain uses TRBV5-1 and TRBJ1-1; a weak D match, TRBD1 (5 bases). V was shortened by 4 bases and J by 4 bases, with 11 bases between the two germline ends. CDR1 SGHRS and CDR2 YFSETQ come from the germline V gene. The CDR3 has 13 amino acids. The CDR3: CASSAGRFTEAFF. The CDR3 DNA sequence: TGCGCCAGCAGCGCAGGGCGGTTCACTGAAGCTTTCTTT.

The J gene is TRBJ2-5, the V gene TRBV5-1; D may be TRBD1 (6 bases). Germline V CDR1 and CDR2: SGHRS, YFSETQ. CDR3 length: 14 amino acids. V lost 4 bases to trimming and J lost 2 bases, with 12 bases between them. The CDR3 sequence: CASSPLRGQETQYF. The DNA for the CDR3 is TGCGCCAGCAGCCCCCTGAGGGGGCAAGAGACCCAGTACTTC.

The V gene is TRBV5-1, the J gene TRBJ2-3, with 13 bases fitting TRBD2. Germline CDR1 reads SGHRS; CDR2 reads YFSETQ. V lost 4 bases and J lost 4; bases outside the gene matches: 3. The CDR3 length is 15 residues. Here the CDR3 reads CASSPGTSGADTQYF. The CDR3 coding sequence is TGCGCCAGCAGCCCGGGGACTAGCGGGGCAGATACGCAGTATTTT.

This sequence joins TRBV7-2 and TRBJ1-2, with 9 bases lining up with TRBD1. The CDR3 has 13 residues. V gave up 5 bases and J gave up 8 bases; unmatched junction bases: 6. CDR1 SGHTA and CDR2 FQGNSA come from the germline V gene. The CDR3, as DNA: TGTGCCAGCAGCCATGGGACAGGGTACGGCTACACCTTC. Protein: CASSHGTGYGYTF.

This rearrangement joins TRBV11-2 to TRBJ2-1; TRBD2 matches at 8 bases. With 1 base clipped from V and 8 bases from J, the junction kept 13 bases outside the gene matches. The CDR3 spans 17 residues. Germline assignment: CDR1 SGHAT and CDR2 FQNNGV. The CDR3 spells CASSLGPSRRGAHEQFF. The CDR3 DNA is TGTGCCAGCAGCTTAGGCCCCTCGAGGCGGGGGGCCCATGAGCAGTTCTTC.

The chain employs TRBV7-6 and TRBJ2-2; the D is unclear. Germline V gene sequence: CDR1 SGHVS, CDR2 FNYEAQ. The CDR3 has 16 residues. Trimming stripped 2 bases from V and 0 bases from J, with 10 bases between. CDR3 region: CASSLLSQANTGELFF. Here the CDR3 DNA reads TGTGCCAGCAGCTTACTCTCGCAGGCGAACACCGGGGAGCTGTTTTTT.

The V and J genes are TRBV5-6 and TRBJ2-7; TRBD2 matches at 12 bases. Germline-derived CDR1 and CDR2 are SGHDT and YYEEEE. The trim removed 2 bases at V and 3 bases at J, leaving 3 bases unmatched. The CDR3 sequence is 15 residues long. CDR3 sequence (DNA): TGTGCCAGCAGCTTTCTAGCGGGGGGGTTCTACGAGCAGTACTTC. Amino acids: CASSFLAGGFYEQYF.

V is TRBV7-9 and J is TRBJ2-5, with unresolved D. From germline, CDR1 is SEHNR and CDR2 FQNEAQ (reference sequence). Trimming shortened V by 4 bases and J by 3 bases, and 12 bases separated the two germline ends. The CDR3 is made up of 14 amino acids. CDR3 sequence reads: CASSSLDWEETQYF. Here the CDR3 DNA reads TGTGCCAGCAGCTCCCTCGACTGGGAAGAGACCCAGTACTTC.

The CDR3 reads CASSTTGNTEAFF. The DNA for the CDR3 is TGTGCCAGCAGCACCACAGGGAACACTGAAGCTTTCTTT. The chain is built from TRBV7-9 and TRBJ1-1; a weak D match, TRBD1 (5 bases). CDR1 and CDR2 from the germline V gene are SEHNR and FQNEAQ (reference sequence). Trimming stripped 5 bases from V and 1 base from J, with 8 bases between. The CDR3 sequence is 13 residues long.

CDR3 residues: CASSLRASSQETQYF. In nucleotides, the CDR3 is TGTGCCAGCAGCTTGCGCGCTAGCAGCCAAGAGACCCAGTACTTC. This chain joins TRBV5-5 and TRBJ2-5, with a possible D match to TRBD2 (5 bases). V was pared by 1 base and J by 1 base, with 11 bases between. Per germline, CDR1 SGHKS and CDR2 YYEKEE (reference sequence). The CDR3 is 15 residues long.

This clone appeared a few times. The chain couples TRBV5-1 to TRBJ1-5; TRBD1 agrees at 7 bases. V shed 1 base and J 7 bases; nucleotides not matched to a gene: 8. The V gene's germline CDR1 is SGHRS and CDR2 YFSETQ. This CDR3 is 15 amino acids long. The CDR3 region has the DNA TGCGCCAGCAGCTTGACTACAGGGGCGGGACAGCCCCAGCATTTT. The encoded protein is CASSLTTGAGQPQHF. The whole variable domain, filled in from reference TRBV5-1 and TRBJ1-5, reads KAGVTQTPRYLIKTRGQQVTLSCSPISGHRSVSWYQQTPGQGLQFLFEYFSETQRNKGNFPGRFSGRQFSNSRSEMNVSTLELGDSALYLCASSLTTGAGQPQHFGDGTRLSIL.

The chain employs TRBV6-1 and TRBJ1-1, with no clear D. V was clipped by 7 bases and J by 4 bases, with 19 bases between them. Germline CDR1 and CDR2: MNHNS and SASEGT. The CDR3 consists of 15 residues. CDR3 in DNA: TGTGCCAGCACTCCCGACGGACTTGGGAGCACTGAAGCTTTCTTT. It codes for CASTPDGLGSTEAFF.

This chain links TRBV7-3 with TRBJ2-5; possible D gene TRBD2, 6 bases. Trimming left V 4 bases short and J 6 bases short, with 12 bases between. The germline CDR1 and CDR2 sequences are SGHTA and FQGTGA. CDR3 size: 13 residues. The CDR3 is CASSSGVRQTQYF. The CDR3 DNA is TGTGCCAGCAGCTCGGGGGTCCGTCAGACCCAGTACTTC.

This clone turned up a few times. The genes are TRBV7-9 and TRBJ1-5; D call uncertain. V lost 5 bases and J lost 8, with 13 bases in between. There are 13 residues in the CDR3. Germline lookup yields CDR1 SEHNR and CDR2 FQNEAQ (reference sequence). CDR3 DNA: TGTGCCAGCAGCCCGACGGGGAGGGAGCCCCAGCATTTT. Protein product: CASSPTGREPQHF.

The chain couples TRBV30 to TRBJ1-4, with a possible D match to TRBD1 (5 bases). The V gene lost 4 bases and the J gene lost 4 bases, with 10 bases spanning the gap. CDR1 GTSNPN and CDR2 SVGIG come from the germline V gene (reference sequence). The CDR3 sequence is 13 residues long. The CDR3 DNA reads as TGTGCCTGGACGACAGCTTTTAATGAAAAACTGTTTTTT. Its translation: CAWTTAFNEKLFF.

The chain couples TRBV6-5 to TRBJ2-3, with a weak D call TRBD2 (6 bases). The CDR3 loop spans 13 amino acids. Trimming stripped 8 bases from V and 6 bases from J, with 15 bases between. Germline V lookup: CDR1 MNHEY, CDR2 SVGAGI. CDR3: CASSRLAFDTQYF. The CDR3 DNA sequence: TGTGCCAGCTCACGTCTAGCGTTTGATACGCAGTATTTT.

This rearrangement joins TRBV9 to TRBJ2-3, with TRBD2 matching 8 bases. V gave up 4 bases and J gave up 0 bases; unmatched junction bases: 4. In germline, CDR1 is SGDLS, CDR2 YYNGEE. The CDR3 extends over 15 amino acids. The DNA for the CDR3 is TGTGCCAGCAGCCACAGCGGGGGAAGCACAGATACGCAGTATTTT. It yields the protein CASSHSGGSTDTQYF.

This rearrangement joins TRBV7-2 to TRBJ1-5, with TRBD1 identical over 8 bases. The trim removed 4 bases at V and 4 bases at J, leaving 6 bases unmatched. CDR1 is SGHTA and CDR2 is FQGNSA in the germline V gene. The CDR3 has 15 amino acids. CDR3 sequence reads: CASSSYRGDNQPQHF. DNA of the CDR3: TGTGCCAGCAGCTCCTACAGGGGGGATAATCAGCCCCAGCATTTT.

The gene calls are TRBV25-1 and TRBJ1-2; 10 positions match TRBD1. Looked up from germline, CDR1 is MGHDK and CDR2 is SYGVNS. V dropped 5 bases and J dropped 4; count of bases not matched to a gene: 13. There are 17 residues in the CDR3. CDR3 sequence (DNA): TGTGCCAGCAGTTATAACGCGTGGGACAGGGGTCCCTATGGCTACACCTTC. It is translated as CASSYNAWDRGPYGYTF.

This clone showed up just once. The CDR3: CASSLGGTPPRETQYF. Written as DNA, the CDR3 is TGTGCCAGCAGCTTAGGAGGGACTCCCCCCAGAGAGACCCAGTACTTC. V usage is TRBV11-2 and J usage is TRBJ2-5; perhaps TRBD2 as D (6 bases). With 1 base removed from V and 4 bases from J, the gap between germline ends came to 16 bases. The CDR3 covers 16 residues. Germline assignment: CDR1 SGHAT and CDR2 FQNNGV.

The CDR3 region has the DNA TGCAGTGCTAAACAGGGCTATGGCTACACCTTC. This translates into CSAKQGYGYTF. The genes are TRBV20-1 and TRBJ1-2; possibly TRBD1 for D (6 bases). Germline CDR1 DFQATT, CDR2 SNEGSKA (reference sequence). CDR3 length: 11 residues. The V and J ends lost 4 bases and 4 bases respectively, with 7 bases between them.

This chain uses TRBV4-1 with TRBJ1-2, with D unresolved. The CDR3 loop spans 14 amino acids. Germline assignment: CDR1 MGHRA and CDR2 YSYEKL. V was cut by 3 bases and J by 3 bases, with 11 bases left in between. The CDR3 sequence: CASSQGAGDYGYTF. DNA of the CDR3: TGCGCCAGCAGCCAGGGCGCCGGGGACTATGGCTACACCTTC.

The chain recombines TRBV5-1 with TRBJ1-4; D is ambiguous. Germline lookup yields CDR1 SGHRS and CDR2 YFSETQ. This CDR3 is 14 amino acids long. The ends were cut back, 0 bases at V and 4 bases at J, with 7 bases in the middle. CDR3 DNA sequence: TGCGCCAGCAGCTTGGCCGGAGTTAATGAAAAACTGTTTTTT. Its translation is CASSLAGVNEKLFF.

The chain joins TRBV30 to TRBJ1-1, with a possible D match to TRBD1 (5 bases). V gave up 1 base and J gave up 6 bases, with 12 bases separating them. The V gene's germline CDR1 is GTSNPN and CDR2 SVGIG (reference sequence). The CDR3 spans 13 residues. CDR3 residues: CAWSAGQGSEAFF. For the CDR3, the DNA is TGTGCCTGGAGTGCGGGCCAGGGTTCTGAAGCTTTCTTT. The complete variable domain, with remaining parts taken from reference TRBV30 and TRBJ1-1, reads SQTIHQWPATLVQPVGSPLSLECTVEGTSNPNLYWYRQAAGRGLQLLFYSVGIGQISSEVPQNLSASRPQDRQFILSSKKLLLSDSGFYLCAWSAGQGSEAFFGQGTRLTVV.

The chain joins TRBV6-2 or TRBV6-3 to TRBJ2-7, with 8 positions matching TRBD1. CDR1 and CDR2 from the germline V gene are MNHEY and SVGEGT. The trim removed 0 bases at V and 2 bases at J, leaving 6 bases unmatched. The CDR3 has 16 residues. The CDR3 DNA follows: TGTGCCAGCAGTTACTCGGACAGGGACAGTCCCTACGAGCAGTACTTC. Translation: CASSYSDRDSPYEQYF.

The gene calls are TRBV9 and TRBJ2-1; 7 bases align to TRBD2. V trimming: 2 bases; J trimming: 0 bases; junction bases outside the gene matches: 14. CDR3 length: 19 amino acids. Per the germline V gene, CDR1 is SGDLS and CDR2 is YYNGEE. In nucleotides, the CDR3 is TGTGCCAGCAGCGTCGGGGAGGGTAGCGGAACGAGCTCCTACAATGAGCAGTTCTTC. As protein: CASSVGEGSGTSSYNEQFF.

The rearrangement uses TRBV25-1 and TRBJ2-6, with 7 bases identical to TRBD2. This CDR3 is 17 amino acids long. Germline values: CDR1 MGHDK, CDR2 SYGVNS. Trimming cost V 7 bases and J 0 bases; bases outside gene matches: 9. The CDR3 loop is CASIPAGRGSGANVLTF. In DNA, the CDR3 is TGTGCCAGCATCCCGGCAGGGAGGGGCTCTGGGGCCAACGTCCTGACTTTC.

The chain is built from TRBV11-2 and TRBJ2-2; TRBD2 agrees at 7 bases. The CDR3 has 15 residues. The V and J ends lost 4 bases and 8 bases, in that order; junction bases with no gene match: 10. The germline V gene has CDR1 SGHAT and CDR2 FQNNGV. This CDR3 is CASSSPFGGIGELFF. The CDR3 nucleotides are TGTGCCAGCAGCTCCCCGTTCGGGGGGATTGGGGAGCTGTTTTTT.

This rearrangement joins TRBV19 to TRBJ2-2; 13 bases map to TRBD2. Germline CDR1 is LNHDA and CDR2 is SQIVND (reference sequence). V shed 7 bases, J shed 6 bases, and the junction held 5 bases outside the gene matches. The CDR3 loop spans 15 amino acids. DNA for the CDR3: TGTGCCAGTACTACTAGCGGGGGGGCGCCCGGGGAGCTGTTTTTT. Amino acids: CASTTSGGAPGELFF.

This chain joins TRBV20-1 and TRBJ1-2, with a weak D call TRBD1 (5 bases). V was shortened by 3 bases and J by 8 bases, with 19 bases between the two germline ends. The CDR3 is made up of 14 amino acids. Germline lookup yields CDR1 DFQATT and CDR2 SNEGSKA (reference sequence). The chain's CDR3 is CSASAGRVLYGYTF. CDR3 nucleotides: TGCAGTGCTAGTGCCGGCAGGGTATTGTACGGCTACACCTTC.